Listed below are T cell receptor beta chains from one sample, sequenced in a study of blood T cells in healthy people across ages. MiXCR, run by TCRdb on the 5' RACE reads, gives a single entry per CDR3 protein. Of more than 1.4 million distinct CDR3 sequences in the sample, around 39% are singletons; the top ten hold roughly 7.7%. The sequenced sample consisted of blood. The source is a woman between 18 and 29 years old in good health. The CDR3 runs from the conserved cysteine through the conserved F or W. The order of the fields is CDR3 protein, CDR3 DNA, clone size, J gene, D gene, V gene. The D gene is left open where the match is weak. Where a row states a size, it is once, few, many or the class of an expanded clone; other rows omit it.

CDR3 protein: CASSKDGPLFYGYTF
CDR3 DNA: TGTGCCAGCAGCAAGGACGGACCTTTGTTCTATGGCTACACCTTC
clone size: few
J gene: TRBJ1-2
D gene: .
V gene: TRBV7-2

CDR3 protein: CASSPQTDYEQYF
CDR3 DNA: TGTGCCAGCTCACCACAAACAGACTACGAGCAGTACTTC
clone size: .
J gene: TRBJ2-7
D gene: .
V gene: TRBV18

CDR3 protein: CASSKGLETQYF
CDR3 DNA: TGTGCCAGCTCGAAGGGGCTGGAGACCCAGTACTTC
clone size: .
J gene: TRBJ2-5
D gene: .
V gene: TRBV9

CDR3 protein: CASSQEPGQVGYF
CDR3 DNA: TGCGCCAGCAGCCAAGAGCCGGGACAGGTGGGGTACTTC
clone size: .
J gene: TRBJ2-5
D gene: TRBD1
V gene: TRBV4-1

CDR3 protein: CASSAGLGGDTQYF
CDR3 DNA: TGTGCCAGCAGCGCGGGACTTGGGGGCGATACGCAGTATTTT
clone size: many
J gene: TRBJ2-3
D gene: .
V gene: TRBV27

CDR3 protein: CASSFEYTQAFF
CDR3 DNA: TGTGCCAGCAGCTTCGAGTACACCCAAGCTTTCTTT
clone size: .
J gene: TRBJ1-1
D gene: .
V gene: TRBV7-8

CDR3 protein: CAWSTDNQPQHF
CDR3 DNA: TGTGCCTGGAGTACCGACAATCAGCCCCAGCATTTT
clone size: .
J gene: TRBJ1-5
D gene: .
V gene: TRBV30

CDR3 protein: CASSYSLDREAFF
CDR3 DNA: TGTGCCAGCAGTTACTCGCTGGACAGAGAAGCTTTCTTT
clone size: once
J gene: TRBJ1-1
D gene: .
V gene: TRBV6-6

CDR3 protein: CASRGREGSPLHF
CDR3 DNA: TGTGCCAGCAGAGGCAGGGAAGGGTCACCCCTCCACTTT
clone size: .
J gene: TRBJ1-6
D gene: .
V gene: TRBV6-5

CDR3 protein: CASSFSGPEVDEQFF
CDR3 DNA: TGTGCCAGCAGCTTTAGCGGGCCAGAGGTGGATGAGCAGTTCTTC
clone size: few
J gene: TRBJ2-1
D gene: TRBD2
V gene: TRBV5-6

CDR3 protein: CASSPRGQDIHEQYF
CDR3 DNA: TGCGCCAGCAGCCCCCGCGGGCAGGATATCCACGAGCAGTACTTC
clone size: .
J gene: TRBJ2-7
D gene: .
V gene: TRBV5-1

CDR3 protein: CASSPYAGSSYNEQFF
CDR3 DNA: TGTGCCAGCAGCCCCTACGCAGGGAGCTCCTACAATGAGCAGTTCTTC
clone size: few
J gene: TRBJ2-1
D gene: .
V gene: TRBV9

CDR3 protein: CASSAIGTSPNEQFF
CDR3 DNA: TGTGCCAGCAGCGCAATCGGGACTAGCCCCAATGAGCAGTTCTTC
clone size: many
J gene: TRBJ2-1
D gene: TRBD2
V gene: TRBV7-9

CDR3 protein: CASSASAPGRNLFYEQYF
CDR3 DNA: TGCGCCAGCAGCGCCTCAGCCCCGGGCCGGAACCTTTTCTACGAGCAGTACTTC
clone size: .
J gene: TRBJ2-7
D gene: .
V gene: TRBV5-1

CDR3 protein: CASRGTDYGQYF
CDR3 DNA: TGTGCCAGCAGGGGGACGGACTACGGGCAGTACTTC
clone size: .
J gene: TRBJ2-7
D gene: .
V gene: TRBV12-3/TRBV12-4

CDR3 protein: CASSVGVWETQYF
CDR3 DNA: TGTGCCAGCTCAGTTGGGGTTTGGGAGACCCAGTACTTC
clone size: .
J gene: TRBJ2-5
D gene: .
V gene: TRBV27

CDR3 protein: CASLAGDEQYF
CDR3 DNA: TGTGCCAGCCTGGCGGGGGACGAGCAGTACTTC
clone size: .
J gene: TRBJ2-7
D gene: .
V gene: TRBV21-1

CDR3 protein: CAISGLGVTQYF
CDR3 DNA: TGTGCCATCAGTGGGTTAGGAGTAACGCAGTATTTT
clone size: .
J gene: TRBJ2-3
D gene: .
V gene: TRBV10-3

CDR3 protein: CASSLRQSQETQYF
CDR3 DNA: TGTGCCAGCTCACTCCGACAGAGCCAAGAGACCCAGTACTTC
clone size: few
J gene: TRBJ2-5
D gene: .
V gene: TRBV18

CDR3 protein: CSARVDRGDGYTF
CDR3 DNA: TGCAGTGCTAGAGTCGACAGGGGGGATGGCTACACCTTC
clone size: few
J gene: TRBJ1-2
D gene: TRBD1
V gene: TRBV20-1

CDR3 protein: CASSSELYEQYF
CDR3 DNA: TGTGCCAGCAGCTCTGAACTCTACGAGCAGTACTTC
clone size: few
J gene: TRBJ2-7
D gene: .
V gene: TRBV7-3

CDR3 protein: CASSVDRGRGSLLQETQYF
CDR3 DNA: TGTGCCAGCAGCGTGGACAGGGGGCGCGGGTCCCTCCTTCAAGAGACCCAGTACTTC
clone size: few
J gene: TRBJ2-5
D gene: TRBD1
V gene: TRBV5-5

CDR3 protein: CASSSGTRALSSTDTQYF
CDR3 DNA: TGTGCCAGCAGTTCCGGGACTCGGGCACTATCTAGCACAGATACGCAGTATTTT
clone size: .
J gene: TRBJ2-3
D gene: .
V gene: TRBV27

CDR3 protein: CASRSRAGNSYNSPLHF
CDR3 DNA: TGTGCCAGCAGGTCCAGGGCTGGAAACTCCTATAATTCACCCCTCCACTTT
clone size: .
J gene: TRBJ1-6
D gene: .
V gene: TRBV21-1

CDR3 protein: CASSQAQDFYGYTF
CDR3 DNA: TGCGCCAGCAGCCAAGCACAGGACTTCTATGGCTACACCTTC
clone size: few
J gene: TRBJ1-2
D gene: .
V gene: TRBV4-1

CDR3 protein: CASSFGGNTDTQYF
CDR3 DNA: TGTGCCAGCAGTTTCGGCGGCAACACAGATACGCAGTATTTT
clone size: .
J gene: TRBJ2-3
D gene: .
V gene: TRBV28

CDR3 protein: CATCAGLSYNEQFF
CDR3 DNA: TGTGCCACCTGCGCGGGACTGTCCTACAATGAGCAGTTCTTC
clone size: few
J gene: TRBJ2-1
D gene: .
V gene: TRBV6-5

CDR3 protein: CSARRQGGSYGYTF
CDR3 DNA: TGCAGTGCTAGACGACAGGGGGGGTCCTATGGCTACACCTTC
clone size: .
J gene: TRBJ1-2
D gene: TRBD1
V gene: TRBV20-1

CDR3 protein: CASSLRTGRETQYF
CDR3 DNA: TGTGCCAGCAGCCTCCGGACAGGGCGAGAGACCCAGTACTTC
clone size: .
J gene: TRBJ2-5
D gene: TRBD1
V gene: TRBV11-2

CDR3 protein: CASSYSWTEYGYTF
CDR3 DNA: TGTGCCAGCAGTTACTCGTGGACAGAGTATGGCTACACCTTC
clone size: few
J gene: TRBJ1-2
D gene: .
V gene: TRBV6-5

CDR3 protein: CASMPSGSSDEQYF
CDR3 DNA: TGTGCCAGCATGCCTAGCGGGAGTTCGGATGAGCAGTACTTC
clone size: .
J gene: TRBJ2-7
D gene: TRBD2
V gene: TRBV2

CDR3 protein: CASSPLAGPMNTEAFF
CDR3 DNA: TGTGCCAGCTCACCATTGGCAGGCCCCATGAACACTGAAGCTTTCTTT
clone size: .
J gene: TRBJ1-1
D gene: .
V gene: TRBV18

CDR3 protein: CASSLGGAVTYEQYF
CDR3 DNA: TGTGCCAGCAGTTTGGGCGGCGCAGTAACCTACGAGCAGTACTTC
clone size: .
J gene: TRBJ2-7
D gene: .
V gene: TRBV6-2/TRBV6-3

CDR3 protein: CSARGWGVNTEAFF
CDR3 DNA: TGCAGTGCTAGAGGGTGGGGGGTGAACACTGAAGCTTTCTTT
clone size: .
J gene: TRBJ1-1
D gene: .
V gene: TRBV20-1

CDR3 protein: CASSRRGVGGTDTQYF
CDR3 DNA: TGTGCCAGCAGCCGAAGAGGAGTGGGAGGCACAGATACGCAGTATTTT
clone size: .
J gene: TRBJ2-3
D gene: .
V gene: TRBV3-1

CDR3 protein: CASSPWGGVSTDTQYF
CDR3 DNA: TGTGCCAGCAGCCCATGGGGCGGGGTTAGCACAGATACGCAGTATTTT
clone size: few
J gene: TRBJ2-3
D gene: .
V gene: TRBV7-8

CDR3 protein: CASSQDTGAAEQFF
CDR3 DNA: TGTGCCAGCAGCCAAGACACAGGGGCCGCTGAGCAGTTCTTC
clone size: few
J gene: TRBJ2-1
D gene: TRBD1
V gene: TRBV4-2

CDR3 protein: CASSRQGYNSPLHF
CDR3 DNA: TGTGCCAGCAGTCGACAGGGGTATAATTCACCCCTCCACTTT
clone size: many
J gene: TRBJ1-6
D gene: TRBD1
V gene: TRBV28

CDR3 protein: CASSDLGPNGANVLTF
CDR3 DNA: TGCGCCAGCAGTGATCTGGGCCCTAATGGGGCCAACGTCCTGACTTTC
clone size: few
J gene: TRBJ2-6
D gene: .
V gene: TRBV10-1

CDR3 protein: CASSSGSKGPGPQHF
CDR3 DNA: TGTGCCAGCAGTTCAGGGTCCAAGGGGCCCGGGCCCCAGCATTTT
clone size: few
J gene: TRBJ1-5
D gene: .
V gene: TRBV12-3/TRBV12-4

CDR3 protein: CASSAEGLATYEQYF
CDR3 DNA: TGTGCCAGCAGCGCAGAAGGACTAGCTACATACGAGCAGTACTTC
clone size: few
J gene: TRBJ2-7
D gene: TRBD2
V gene: TRBV7-2

CDR3 protein: CAWSVRLLTNEQFF
CDR3 DNA: TGTGCCTGGAGTGTAAGGCTACTAACCAATGAGCAGTTCTTC
clone size: few
J gene: TRBJ2-1
D gene: .
V gene: TRBV30

CDR3 protein: CASTPPRVVNTEAFF
CDR3 DNA: TGTGCCAGCACTCCCCCCCGGGTGGTGAACACTGAAGCTTTCTTT
clone size: .
J gene: TRBJ1-1
D gene: .
V gene: TRBV6-6

CDR3 protein: CASSQQGTRYEQFF
CDR3 DNA: TGTGCCAGCAGCCAACAGGGGACTAGGTATGAGCAGTTCTTC
clone size: few
J gene: TRBJ2-1
D gene: TRBD2
V gene: TRBV3-1

CDR3 protein: CSARDVQGASETQYF
CDR3 DNA: TGCAGTGCTAGAGATGTCCAGGGGGCTTCGGAGACCCAGTACTTC
clone size: .
J gene: TRBJ2-5
D gene: TRBD1
V gene: TRBV20-1

CDR3 protein: CASSERSGTVNYGYTF
CDR3 DNA: TGTGCCAGCAGTGAGCGGTCCGGGACGGTGAACTATGGCTACACCTTC
clone size: few
J gene: TRBJ1-2
D gene: .
V gene: TRBV25-1

CDR3 protein: CASSDQISGRAGDTQYF
CDR3 DNA: TGTGCCAGCAGTGACCAGATTAGCGGGAGGGCCGGAGATACGCAGTATTTT
clone size: .
J gene: TRBJ2-3
D gene: TRBD2
V gene: TRBV25-1

CDR3 protein: CASTPGGGGQPQHF
CDR3 DNA: TGTGCCAGCACACCTGGGGGGGGCGGGCAGCCCCAGCATTTT
clone size: few
J gene: TRBJ1-5
D gene: .
V gene: TRBV28

CDR3 protein: CASSPDSGGEQYF
CDR3 DNA: TGTGCCAGCTCACCGGACTCAGGGGGTGAGCAGTACTTC
clone size: few
J gene: TRBJ2-7
D gene: TRBD1
V gene: TRBV18

CDR3 protein: CSASIISGNNEQFF
CDR3 DNA: TGCAGTGCTAGTATTATTAGCGGAAACAATGAGCAGTTCTTC
clone size: .
J gene: TRBJ2-1
D gene: .
V gene: TRBV20-1

CDR3 protein: CSSSSYSTDTQYF
CDR3 DNA: TGTTCCAGCAGCTCGTATAGCACAGATACGCAGTATTTT
clone size: .
J gene: TRBJ2-3
D gene: .
V gene: TRBV7-2

CDR3 protein: CASSIWGIVNTGELFF
CDR3 DNA: TGTGCCAGCAGCATTTGGGGCATAGTGAACACCGGGGAGCTGTTTTTT
clone size: .
J gene: TRBJ2-2
D gene: .
V gene: TRBV28

CDR3 protein: CASSSRQGLFDNEQYF
CDR3 DNA: TGTGCCAGCAGTTCACGACAGGGTCTATTCGACAATGAGCAGTACTTC
clone size: .
J gene: TRBJ2-7
D gene: TRBD1
V gene: TRBV6-2/TRBV6-3

CDR3 protein: CSTKIPGTSGLNEQYF
CDR3 DNA: TGCAGTACCAAAATACCTGGGACTAGCGGGCTGAATGAGCAGTACTTC
clone size: .
J gene: TRBJ2-7
D gene: TRBD2
V gene: TRBV20-1

CDR3 protein: CASALGRDGFTF
CDR3 DNA: TGTGCCAGCGCGCTGGGACGTGACGGCTTCACCTTC
clone size: .
J gene: TRBJ1-2
D gene: .
V gene: TRBV7-9

CDR3 protein: CASSPTGQGRRANEKLFF
CDR3 DNA: TGTGCCAGCAGTCCCACGGGACAGGGTAGGAGGGCTAATGAAAAACTGTTTTTT
clone size: few
J gene: TRBJ1-4
D gene: TRBD1
V gene: TRBV6-1

CDR3 protein: CASSPSWTSDSYEQYF
CDR3 DNA: TGTGCCAGCAGCCCCTCGTGGACTAGCGATTCCTACGAGCAGTACTTC
clone size: .
J gene: TRBJ2-7
D gene: TRBD2
V gene: TRBV3-1